Below, 20 T cell receptor beta chains from the same sample are listed, as sequenced in a study of CXCR4 blockade with PD-1 therapy in pancreatic cancer. Sequencing used immunoSEQ multiplex PCR; TCRdb keeps in-frame clones, though not all of them. This table has 3,200 or so clones, approximately 50% appearing once. The sequenced material came from tumor tissue. The receptor source for this set is a human donor with pancreatic ductal adenocarcinoma.

The rearrangement uses TRBV30 and TRBJ1-5; D is possibly TRBD1 (5 bases). CDR1 and CDR2 (germline): GTSNPN, SVGIG (reference sequence). The V and J ends lost 0 bases and 6 bases respectively, with 6 bases between them. The CDR3 consists of 12 residues. The CDR3 coding sequence is TGTGCCTGGAGTGTACAGGCTCAGCCCCAGCATTTT. This sequence encodes CAWSVQAQPQHF.

This clone was counted between two and nine times. J is TRBJ2-5 and V is TRBV25-1, with D possibly matching TRBD2 (5 bases). Germline V gene sequence: CDR1 MGHDK, CDR2 SYGVNS. The CDR3 consists of 15 residues. Trimming shortened V by 4 bases and J by 3 bases, and 15 bases separated the two germline ends. CDR3 sequence (DNA): TGTGCCAGCAGTGCGTGGGGAGTCCCCGAAGAGACCCAGTACTTC. It encodes CASSAWGVPEETQYF.

The chain joins TRBV18 to TRBJ2-5; no clear D. The germline CDR1 and CDR2 sequences are KGHSH and LQKENI. The V gene lost 5 bases and the J gene lost 1 base, with 8 bases spanning the gap. The CDR3 consists of 13 residues. The CDR3 protein is CASSRRSQETQYF. CDR3 nucleotide sequence: TGTGCCAGCTCAAGACGGTCCCAAGAGACCCAGTACTTC.

The genes are TRBV28 and TRBJ2-3; a possible D gene is TRBD2 (5 bases). The CDR3 has 14 residues. V lost 3 bases to trimming and J lost 1 base, with 8 bases between them. Germline values: CDR1 MDHEN, CDR2 SYDVKM. The CDR3 loop is CASSFLSGTDTQYF. CDR3 bases: TGTGCCAGCAGTTTTCTTAGCGGCACAGATACGCAGTATTTT.

This chain's CDR3 is CASSPTGTGDSYTF. Written as DNA, the CDR3 is TGTGCCAGCTCCCCAACCGGGACAGGGGATAGCTACACCTTC. The gene calls are TRBV18 and TRBJ1-2; 10 bases match TRBD1. CDR3 size: 14 residues. Trimming took 6 bases from V and 9 from J; bases not matched to a gene: 10. From germline, CDR1 is KGHSH and CDR2 LQKENI.

In its sample, this clone is medium-sized. The J gene is TRBJ2-7, the V gene TRBV11-3; tentatively, D is TRBD1 (6 bases). The V end was cut by 3 bases, the J end by 0 bases, with 9 bases between. This CDR3 has 14 amino acids. Germline CDR1 SGHNT, CDR2 YENEEA. The CDR3 coding sequence is TGTGCCAGCAGCTTGGGGGCAGCCTCCTACGAGCAGTACTTC. Its translation: CASSLGAASYEQYF.

This chain uses TRBV7-6 with TRBJ2-7, with 9 nucleotides matching TRBD1. V lost 5 bases and J lost 5; bases outside the gene matches: 7. In germline, CDR1 is SGHVS, CDR2 FNYEAQ. The length of the CDR3 is 14 residues. DNA of the CDR3: TGTGCCAGCAGCATTGGGACAGGGATCCACGAGCAGTACTTC. It translates to CASSIGTGIHEQYF.

Within the sample, this clone is large. Other DNA sequences within the sample encode an identical CDR3. The chain has TRBV29-1 and TRBJ2-7, with 11 bases aligning to TRBD2. After removal of 6 bases from V and 1 base from J, the junction contained 5 bases not matched to a gene. The CDR3 consists of 14 residues. Looked up from germline, CDR1 is SQVTM and CDR2 is ANQGSEA. The CDR3 protein is CSVETSGSSYEQYF. CDR3 sequence (DNA): TGCAGCGTGGAAACTAGCGGGAGTTCCTACGAGCAGTACTTC.

V usage is TRBV19 and J usage is TRBJ2-2; the D call may be TRBD1 or TRBD2 (5 bases each). The germline V gene encodes CDR1 LNHDA and CDR2 SQIVND (reference sequence). The CDR3 has 11 residues. V was pared by 6 bases and J by 11 bases, with 10 bases between. This CDR3 is CASRVGVELFF. The CDR3 DNA sequence: TGTGCCAGTAGAGTGGGGGTAGAGCTGTTTTTT.

The chain links TRBV28 to TRBJ1-5; D might be TRBD1 (6 bases). Looked up from germline, CDR1 is MDHEN and CDR2 is SYDVKM. The V gene lost 6 bases and the J gene lost 4 bases, with 10 bases spanning the gap. The CDR3 spans 13 residues. Written as DNA, the CDR3 is TGTGCCAGCAGGAGGACAGTTAATCAGCCCCAGCATTTT. Its protein product is CASRRTVNQPQHF.

V gene TRBV6-8 combines with J gene TRBJ2-7; D remains unclear. Germline V gene sequence: CDR1 MNHGY, CDR2 SAAAGT. V lost 2 bases to trimming and J lost 2 bases, with 7 bases between them. The CDR3 is 13 amino acids. In DNA form, the CDR3 reads TGTGCCAGCAGTTACGACAAAACCTACGAGCAGTACTTC. Translated, it gives CASSYDKTYEQYF.

The chain couples TRBV19 to TRBJ2-6; D could derive from TRBD1 or TRBD2 (5 bases each). Germline V gene data show CDR1 as LNHDA and CDR2 as SQIVND (reference sequence). CDR3 length equals 17 residues. Trimming pared 1 base from V and 4 bases from J, leaving 14 bases between. The CDR3 DNA follows: TGTGCCAGTAGTATAGTCGAGGGGAATGGAGGGGCCAACGTCCTGACTTTC. As protein: CASSIVEGNGGANVLTF.

The sample holds a few counts of this clone. This sequence joins TRBV9 and TRBJ2-1; the D gene is possibly TRBD1 (5 bases). V was shortened by 0 bases and J by 2 bases, with 12 bases between the two germline ends. The length of the CDR3 is 16 residues. Germline V gene data show CDR1 as SGDLS and CDR2 as YYNGEE. The CDR3, as DNA: TGTGCCAGCAGCGTAGGACAGCATCGGGCCTACAATGAGCAGTTCTTC. It is translated as CASSVGQHRAYNEQFF.

This chain connects TRBV18 to TRBJ1-2; a weak D match, TRBD1 (6 bases). V gave up 0 bases and J gave up 3 bases, with 11 bases separating them. The CDR3 is 15 amino acids. The germline V gene has CDR1 KGHSH and CDR2 LQKENI. In DNA form, the CDR3 reads TGTGCCAGCTCACCACCGAACAGGGAGGACTATGGCTACACCTTC. It yields the protein CASSPPNREDYGYTF.

The J gene is TRBJ1-3, the V gene TRBV6-8; TRBD1 is a possible D gene (6 bases). Germline CDR1 MNHGY, CDR2 SAAAGT. This CDR3 is built from 14 residues. Trimming stripped 6 bases from V and 8 bases from J, with 17 bases between. The CDR3 is CASSRGQLSDTIYF. The CDR3 DNA reads as TGTGCCAGCAGCCGGGGACAACTGTCGGACACCATATATTTT.

In this sample, this clone turned up a few times. The rearrangement joins TRBV6-8 to TRBJ2-3, with 8 bases matching TRBD1. CDR1 is MNHGY, CDR2 SAAAGT, per germline. The V segment lost 3 bases and the J segment 0 bases; nucleotides outside the gene matches: 11. The CDR3 has 18 residues. The CDR3 DNA is TGTGCCAGCAGTTATTCGACAGGGGTCGGCTCTAGCACAGATACGCAGTATTTT. This encodes CASSYSTGVGSSTDTQYF.

The gene calls are TRBV28 and TRBJ1-3; 7 bases line up with TRBD1. The CDR3 is made up of 15 amino acids. Germline loops: CDR1 MDHEN, CDR2 SYDVKM. V lost 5 bases and J lost 4; bases outside the gene matches: 8. CDR3 nucleotide sequence: TGTGCCAGCAGTCCCTCCGGGACAGCCGGAAACACCATATATTTT. It is translated as CASSPSGTAGNTIYF.

This clone is medium-sized by share. This sequence joins TRBV6-8 and TRBJ1-1, with D possibly matching TRBD1 (6 bases). V lost 2 bases to trimming and J lost 5 bases, with 12 bases between them. In germline, CDR1 is MNHGY, CDR2 SAAAGT. This CDR3 has 14 amino acids. This CDR3 reads CASSYTGAGTEAFF. The CDR3 coding sequence is TGTGCCAGCAGTTACACGGGGGCGGGTACTGAAGCTTTCTTT.

The chain recombines TRBV4-1 with TRBJ2-7; 13 bases map to TRBD2. The V gene end was trimmed by 4 bases and the J gene end by 3 bases; junction bases not matched to a gene: 6. Germline CDR1 reads MGHRA; CDR2 reads YSYEKL. The CDR3 is 16 residues long. The CDR3 spells CASSLRTSGSFYEQYF. The CDR3 region has the DNA TGCGCCAGCAGCCTACGGACTAGCGGGAGTTTCTACGAGCAGTACTTC.

This clone was seen many times. The chain recombines TRBV11-3 with TRBJ2-7; 8 bases match TRBD2. The CDR3 loop spans 16 amino acids. V trimming: 5 bases; J trimming: 2 bases; junction bases outside the gene matches: 11. Germline assignment: CDR1 SGHNT and CDR2 YENEEA. The CDR3 DNA is TGTGCCAGCAGCAATGCCTGGGGAGCGGGGGCCTACGAGCAGTACTTC. This translates into CASSNAWGAGAYEQYF. Full variable domain (rest looked up from reference TRBV11-3 and TRBJ2-7): EAGVVQSPRYKIIEKKQPVAFWCNPISGHNTLYWYLQNLGQGPELLIRYENEEAVDDSQLPKDRFSAERLKGVDSTLKIQPAELGDSAVYLCASSNAWGAGAYEQYFGPGTRLTVT.